Listed here are 24 T cell receptor beta chains from one sample, sequenced in a study of T cell repertoires in cytomegalovirus infection. TCRdb re-called the reads through MiXCR, storing one row per CDR3 protein. The sample has a few hundred thousand distinct CDR3 sequences, under 45% seen once. No antigens are known for them. The sample in question was cultured PBMCs, obtained from culture after CMV antigen stimulation. Receptor source: a human donor in good health (CMV status not recorded). Some clones in this sample may be carry-over from other donors' samples.

V and J are TRBV11-2 and TRBJ2-7; the D gene could be TRBD1 or TRBD2 (5 bases each). Germline V gives CDR1 SGHAT, CDR2 FQNNGV. V lost 5 bases, J lost 1 base, and 12 bases lay in between. This CDR3 has 14 amino acids. The CDR3 protein is CASSLGVGSYEQYF. In DNA, the CDR3 is TGTGCCAGCAGCCTGGGGGTAGGATCCTACGAGCAGTACTTC.

In DNA form, the CDR3 reads TGCAGTGCTAGAGTTGGGAACGGACAGAGGGAGGCTATGAACACTGAAGCTTTCTTT. Translated: CSARVGNGQREAMNTEAFF. The gene calls are TRBV20-1 and TRBJ1-1; D perhaps matches TRBD1 (6 bases). With 1 base removed from V and 0 bases from J, the gap between germline ends came to 24 bases. CDR3 length: 19 residues. CDR1 is DFQATT and CDR2 is SNEGSKA in the germline V gene (reference sequence).

The chain carries TRBV6-5 and TRBJ2-1, with D tentatively TRBD2 (5 bases). Deletions cut 7 bases from V and 4 bases from J, with 11 bases between. The germline V gene has CDR1 MNHEY and CDR2 SVGAGI. The CDR3 sequence is 13 residues long. CDR3 DNA sequence: TGTGCCAGCATCGGTAGAGGGTACAATGAGCAGTTCTTC. This translates into CASIGRGYNEQFF.

The chain has TRBV7-2 and TRBJ2-2; 13 nucleotides match TRBD2. Germline CDR1 SGHTA, CDR2 FQGNSA. This CDR3 is built from 16 residues. Trimming removed 8 bases from V and 5 bases from J; junction bases left unmatched: 8. CDR3 DNA sequence: TGTGCCAGCTCCCGGACTAGCGGGGGCGGGACCGGGGAGCTGTTTTTT. Its translation is CASSRTSGGGTGELFF.

The CDR3 spells CASSIPAGTGAQLGYTF. CDR3 sequence (DNA): TGTGCCAGTAGTATCCCGGCCGGGACAGGGGCCCAGTTAGGCTACACCTTC. The chain links TRBV19 to TRBJ1-2; TRBD1 matches at 10 bases. J was trimmed by 8 bases and V by 3 bases; bases with no gene match: 15. This CDR3 has 17 residues. Germline values: CDR1 LNHDA, CDR2 SQIVND (reference sequence).

The rearrangement uses TRBV6-1 and TRBJ2-5; D is ambiguous. Germline assignment: CDR1 MNHNS and CDR2 SASEGT. This CDR3 is 14 amino acids long. Trimming removed 2 bases from V and 0 bases from J, with 7 bases in between. The CDR3 bases are TGTGCCAGCAGTGAAAAGTTTTACCAAGAGACCCAGTACTTC. Translation: CASSEKFYQETQYF.

In its sample, this clonotype was seen a few times. V is TRBV7-2 and J is TRBJ1-2; D not resolved. V was shortened by 5 bases and J by 4 bases, with 11 bases between the two germline ends. The CDR3 has 13 residues. Looked up from germline, CDR1 is SGHTA and CDR2 is FQGNSA. CDR3 coding DNA: TGTGCCAGCAGCATGGACCGGCGCTATGGCTACACCTTC. This gives the protein CASSMDRRYGYTF.

This clonotype was recorded once. The rearrangement links TRBV27 to TRBJ2-5; tentatively, D is TRBD1 or TRBD2 (5 bases each). Trimming removed 8 bases at V and 5 bases at J, with 15 bases between. Germline loops: CDR1 MNHEY, CDR2 SMNVEV (reference sequence). The CDR3 is made up of 13 amino acids. CDR3 DNA: TGTGCCAGCGGGGGACCTGGCGGGGAGACCCAGTACTTC. It codes for CASGGPGGETQYF.

This clonotype showed up many times. The genes are TRBV7-2 and TRBJ2-3; weak D call: TRBD2 (5 bases). V lost 5 bases to trimming and J lost 0 bases, with 21 bases between them. The CDR3 extends over 18 amino acids. Germline lookup yields CDR1 SGHTA and CDR2 FQGNSA. CDR3 sequence (DNA): TGTGCCAGCAGCCGGACCCTCGGGATCCGCCCTAGCACAGATACGCAGTATTTT. Its translation: CASSRTLGIRPSTDTQYF.

The J gene is TRBJ1-4, the V gene TRBV10-3; 8 nucleotides agree with TRBD1. Germline lookup yields CDR1 ENHRY and CDR2 SYGVKD. This CDR3 is built from 14 residues. The junction had 7 bases not matched to a gene; V was cut back by 3 bases and J by 10 bases. CDR3 sequence: CAISDQGAWGKLFF. As DNA, the CDR3 is TGTGCCATCAGTGACCAGGGGGCGTGGGGAAAACTGTTTTTT.

This chain joins TRBV7-2 and TRBJ1-2; TRBD1 might be the D (6 bases). In germline, CDR1 is SGHTA, CDR2 FQGNSA. V shed 6 bases and J shed 4 bases, with 18 bases lying between them. This CDR3 contains 15 residues. As DNA, the CDR3 is TGTGCCAGCAGTATGCGGGCAGGGGAGGCCTATGGCTACACCTTC. It codes for CASSMRAGEAYGYTF. The full variable domain, completed using reference TRBV7-2 and TRBJ1-2, is GAGVSQSPSNKVTEKGKDVELRCDPISGHTALYWYRQSLGQGLEFLIYFQGNSAPDKSGLPSDRFSAERTGGSVSTLTIQRTQQEDSAVYLCASSMRAGEAYGYTFGSGTRLTVV.

The genes are TRBV12-5 and TRBJ2-1, with TRBD1 as a possible D gene (5 bases). There are 11 residues in the CDR3. Per the germline V gene, CDR1 is LGHNT and CDR2 is FRNRAP. Trimming removed 3 bases at V and 9 bases at J, with 6 bases between. CDR3 region: CASGFGAEQFF. The CDR3 nucleotides read TGTGCTAGTGGTTTTGGGGCTGAGCAGTTCTTC.

The chain employs TRBV14 and TRBJ1-2; 7 nucleotides align to TRBD1. Germline-derived CDR1 and CDR2 are SGHDN and FVKESK. V lost 3 bases and J lost 4; bases outside the gene matches: 8. The CDR3 loop spans 15 amino acids. CDR3 sequence: CASSQLPDRTYGYTF. CDR3 DNA sequence: TGTGCCAGCAGCCAGCTACCGGACAGGACCTATGGCTACACCTTC.

This clonotype was seen a few times. The gene calls are TRBV19 and TRBJ1-5, with D possibly matching TRBD1 (5 bases). This CDR3 comprises 15 residues. V lost 6 bases to trimming and J lost 4 bases, with 16 bases between them. Germline V CDR1 and CDR2: LNHDA, SQIVND (reference sequence). The CDR3 nucleotides read TGTGCCAGTAGCCGTCCTGGCAGGGTTAATCAGCCCCAGCATTTT. Translation gives CASSRPGRVNQPQHF.

The chain employs TRBV7-9 and TRBJ2-7; D ambiguous. Germline V CDR1 and CDR2: SEHNR, FQNEAQ (reference sequence). The V gene lost 1 base and the J gene lost 5 bases, with 9 bases spanning the gap. The CDR3 runs to 13 residues. CDR3 amino acids: CASSLVGENEQYF. In DNA form, the CDR3 reads TGTGCCAGCAGCTTAGTTGGGGAAAACGAGCAGTACTTC.

The chain employs TRBV7-4 and TRBJ2-3; unclear D gene. The CDR3 extends over 18 amino acids. Germline V gene lookup returns CDR1 SGHVT and CDR2 SQSDAQ. Trimming removed 3 bases at V and 3 bases at J, with 22 bases between. This chain's CDR3 is CASSFPSVPHEITDTQYF. In DNA, the CDR3 is TGTGCCAGCAGCTTCCCAAGTGTACCCCATGAGATAACAGATACGCAGTATTTT.

Remarks on this clonotype: Its ends do not fully match the called genes, so a read error is possible. The chain couples TRBV4-1 to TRBJ2-3, with 8 bases aligning to TRBD2. The CDR3 is made up of 17 amino acids. Germline V gene data show CDR1 as MGHRA and CDR2 as YSYEKL. As DNA, the CDR3 is TGTGCCAGCAGCCAAGGGGAGCGGGGGCCGTCCCCTGATACGCAGTATTTT. Amino acid sequence: CASSQGERGPSPDTQYF.

This sequence joins TRBV2 and TRBJ2-6; 7 bases align to TRBD1. The CDR3 extends over 15 amino acids. Germline lookup yields CDR1 SNHLY and CDR2 FYNNEI. The junction had 4 bases not matched to a gene; V was cut back by 4 bases and J by 4 bases. CDR3 nucleotides: TGTGCCAGCAGTGGACAGGGTTTGGGGGCCAACGTCCTGACTTTC. Translated, it gives CASSGQGLGANVLTF.

A few counts support this clonotype. One end of the junction fails to match germline, which may point to a read error. The DNA of the CDR3 is TGTGCCAGCAGCCGATCTAATCCTGGGACTGAGGCTTTCTTT. Translated, it gives CASSRSNPGTEAFF. J is TRBJ1-1 and V is TRBV7-8, with D perhaps matching TRBD1 (5 bases). This CDR3 is built from 14 residues. The V gene's germline CDR1 is SGHVS and CDR2 FQNEAQ.

The gene calls are TRBV28 and TRBJ2-7; tentative D call: TRBD1 (6 bases). Germline V lookup: CDR1 MDHEN, CDR2 SYDVKM. The CDR3 runs to 15 residues. Trimming took 4 bases from V and 5 from J, leaving 18 bases between them. CDR3 sequence: CASSSLEGVKNEQYF. The CDR3 DNA follows: TGTGCCAGCAGTTCTCTTGAGGGGGTTAAGAACGAGCAGTACTTC.

This rearrangement joins TRBV4-3 to TRBJ2-3; a possible D gene is TRBD2 (5 bases). Germline lookup yields CDR1 LGHNA and CDR2 YSLEER. The V end lost 4 bases, the J end lost 5 bases, and 10 bases lay between the germline ends. This CDR3 is 13 amino acids long. In nucleotides, the CDR3 is TGCGCCAGCAGCCGAGAAGAGGGAGATACGCAGTATTTT. Translation gives CASSREEGDTQYF.

V usage is TRBV6-8 and J usage is TRBJ1-6; D is perhaps TRBD1 (6 bases). The V gene lost 5 bases and the J gene lost 2 bases, with 16 bases spanning the gap. Looked up from germline, CDR1 is MNHGY and CDR2 is SAAAGT. This CDR3 spans 17 amino acids. The CDR3 sequence: CASSARWTEPYNSPLHF. The DNA of the CDR3 is TGTGCCAGCAGTGCCAGATGGACAGAGCCCTATAATTCACCCCTCCACTTT.

The DNA of the CDR3 is TGTGCCAGCAGCTTAACTAACGGCGCAGATACGCAGTATTTT. Translated: CASSLTNGADTQYF. The rearrangement links TRBV7-9 to TRBJ2-3; no firm D call. Germline lookup yields CDR1 SEHNR and CDR2 FQNEAQ (reference sequence). Trimming removed 2 bases from V and 4 bases from J, with 10 bases in between. This CDR3 region has 14 residues.

V usage is TRBV7-3 and J usage is TRBJ1-1; TRBD1 matches at 12 bases. This CDR3 has 18 residues. Germline CDR1 reads SGHTA; CDR2 reads FQGTGA. J gave up 5 bases and V 4 bases, and 14 bases lay outside the gene matches. In nucleotides, the CDR3 is TGTGCCAGCAGCTCCCCCTCCGGGACAGGGGGCGCTCAGACTGAAGCTTTCTTT. Amino acids: CASSSPSGTGGAQTEAFF. Based on the CDR3 plus reference TRBV7-3 and TRBJ1-1, the full variable domain is GAGVSQTPSNKVTEKGKYVELRCDPISGHTALYWYRQSLGQGPEFLIYFQGTGAADDSGLPNDRFFAVRPEGSVSTLKIQRTERGDSAVYLCASSSPSGTGGAQTEAFFGQGTRLTVV.